This TCR beta chain was observed in a study of T cell responses to AZD1222 COVID-19 vaccine. Findings and limits, study-wide: The study identified only five to seven AZD1222 recipients as seropositive at baseline.

It was second doses at about 4 or about 12 weeks that were pooled. Turning to this clone: The antigen is unknown.

TCRdb's table, derived via immunoSEQ multiplex PCR, lists solely in-frame clones and lacks some. Here the sample spans tens of thousands of clones, approximately 89% being singletons. Germline assignment: CDR1 KGHSH and CDR2 LQKENI. The CDR3 consists of 15 residues. Trimming stripped 3 bases from V and 0 bases from J, with 10 bases between. Specimen: peripheral blood, collected 28 days after the second AZD1222 dose. This chain links TRBV18 with TRBJ2-3; D may be TRBD2 (5 bases). This TCR was sampled from an adult who received the AZD1222 COVID-19 vaccine. The CDR3: CASSPLAPSTDTQYF. DNA for the CDR3: TGTGCCAGCTCACCTCTAGCACCTAGCACAGATACGCAGTATTTT.